The T cell receptor beta chain described here comes from a study of human T cells and chemical hapten exposure (dated by TCRdb to the early 2020s). Some background on the complete study: The libraries were sequenced as a pool, and the TCR yield per sample differed mostly because of small variations in library volumes within the pool. Peripheral blood TCR repertoire changes were tracked in vivo in alopecia patients during primary and secondary sensitization to the hapten diphenylcyclopropenone (DPC). Both TCR alpha and TCR beta chains were sequenced from each blood RNA sample.

Libraries were made using RACE. The listed sequencing device is NextSeq 500. During library preparation, unique molecular identifiers were attached to individual cDNA molecules so that TCRs could be counted in a quantitative, reproducible way. Under the source paper's analysis protocol: Samples had a median of 95,638 TCRs, with a range from about 23,224 to 690,600. The Decombinator software suite was used to annotate the V, J and CDR3 of the TCR reads. Every sample was subsampled to the same number of TCRs (28,000) for the PS versus PT1 abundance plots. Expanded TCRs were defined as absent before sensitization and observed at least eight times at the 2-week time point. TCRdb ran its own pipeline on the public reads, namely fastp trimming at Q25 and MiXCR clone calling, and kept in-frame beta chains. Under each unique CDR3 protein, matching rows form one entry showing the most common genes and DNA. What appears here as the V and J calls and clone size reflects TCRdb's work, not the paper's. This sample comprises tens of thousands of distinct CDR3 sequences, 3.5% to 4.5% of them detected only once. About 1.6% of the sample lies in the top ten.

Reading the label with the study, this specimen's time point is: healthy volunteer bleed at 2 weeks. Unfractionated whole blood was collected in Tempus Blood RNA tubes, and total RNA was extracted from that blood. About five healthy volunteers acted as controls for TCR sequencing and had blood drawn at day 0, 2 weeks and 6 weeks. Study-wide conclusions, independent of this receptor: After repeated subsampling, the strength of the expansion versus patch-test correlation and the threshold at which it became significant changed. No change with DPC sensitization was found in the number of TCRs above 1 in 1000 frequency, and no evidence of global repertoire structure alterations was found.

This clonotype was detected many times. Its antigen is not yet known. Nothing much larger sits one base from this clone, and base qualities are not available. Spanning cysteine to phenylalanine, the CDR3 consists of 16 amino acids. Only the CDR3 part of the read is kept: 48 bases, read in frame from the first base. Reading the germline V gene (reference sequence) gives CDR1 MNHNY and CDR2 SVGAGI. The junction shows trimming of 5 bases on V and 5 bases on J, plus 20 bases between the germline ends. The receptor comes from a female donor in good health. Some clones in this sample may be carry-over from other donors' samples. This chain joins TRBV6-6 to TRBJ2-3; TRBD2 is a weak D gene call, 6 bases matching. Sequencing was performed on whole blood. CDR3 reads: CASSLPFRTTIDTQYF. The bases are TGTGCCAGCAGTCTCCCTTTTAGGACTACCATAGATACGCAGTATTTT.